These 22 T cell receptor beta chains were sequenced from one sample in a study of blood T cell repertoires in COVID-19. The repertoire was sequenced with immunoSEQ multiplex PCR; TCRdb's copy has only in-frame clones and lacks some. The sample contains about 300,000 clones, approximately 88% of which appear only once. Sequenced input: peripheral blood. The receptors here all came from a woman aged 25 to 39 with COVID-19, enrolled during active disease.

The V gene is TRBV4-2, the J gene TRBJ2-6; a possible D gene is TRBD2 (5 bases). The V end lost 5 bases, the J end lost 0 bases, and 11 bases lay between the germline ends. This CDR3 comprises 16 residues. The V gene's germline CDR1 is LGHNA and CDR2 YNFKEQ. Here the CDR3 reads CASSEGRSSGANVLTF. CDR3 nucleotides: TGTGCCAGCAGCGAGGGAAGGAGCTCTGGGGCCAACGTCCTGACTTTC.

The chain couples TRBV6-2 or TRBV6-3 to TRBJ2-7; TRBD1 aligns across 10 bases. The CDR3 sequence is 16 residues long. In germline, CDR1 is MNHEY, CDR2 SVGEGT. V trimming: 5 bases; J trimming: 4 bases; junction bases outside the gene matches: 11. CDR3 bases: TGTGCCAGCAGTCACCTCAGACAGGGGGCAAGGTACGAGCAGTACTTC. Its protein is CASSHLRQGARYEQYF.

The rearrangement links TRBV9 to TRBJ2-5, with 8 nucleotides matching TRBD1. V lost 4 bases and J lost 5; bases outside the gene matches: 10. CDR1 and CDR2 (germline): SGDLS, YYNGEE. The CDR3 is 15 amino acids. CDR3 sequence (DNA): TGTGCCAGCAGCCCCGACAGGGGCGGAGGGGAGACCCAGTACTTC. Residues: CASSPDRGGGETQYF.

The CDR3 DNA is TGTGCCTGGGGAACCTACTCTAGCGGGGGAGGGGGCGAGCAGTACTTC. Its protein is CAWGTYSSGGGGEQYF. The chain couples TRBV30 to TRBJ2-7; 10 nucleotides line up with TRBD2. Looked up from germline, CDR1 is GTSNPN and CDR2 is SVGIG (reference sequence). The CDR3 loop spans 16 amino acids. V lost 5 bases to trimming and J lost 6 bases; unmatched junction nucleotides: 16.

The chain uses TRBV7-2 and TRBJ2-7, with no clear D. CDR3 length: 14 amino acids. In germline, CDR1 is SGHTA, CDR2 FQGNSA. The ends were cut back, 1 base at V and 2 bases at J, with 9 bases in the middle. DNA for the CDR3: TGTGCCAGCAGCTTAGGTCCCCTTACCTACGAGCAGTACTTC. The encoded protein is CASSLGPLTYEQYF.

V usage is TRBV14 and J usage is TRBJ1-2, with D possibly being TRBD1 (6 bases). V was clipped by 2 bases and J by 5 bases, with 9 bases between them. The germline V gene encodes CDR1 SGHDN and CDR2 FVKESK. The CDR3 contains 13 residues. The CDR3 DNA sequence: TGTGCCAGCAGCCAACAGGGGCAGTATGGCTACACCTTC. Its protein is CASSQQGQYGYTF. Using reference TRBV14 and TRBJ1-2 for the parts outside the CDR3, the full variable domain is EAGVTQFPSHSVIEKGQTVTLRCDPISGHDNLYWYRRVMGKEIKFLLHFVKESKQDESGMPNNRFLAERTGGTYSTLKVQPAELEDSGVYFCASSQQGQYGYTFGSGTRLTVV.

The CDR3 protein is CASSELAWETQYF. The CDR3 region has the DNA TGTGCCAGCAGTGAGCTAGCGTGGGAGACCCAGTACTTC. This sequence joins TRBV2 and TRBJ2-5; D is possibly TRBD2 (6 bases). The CDR3 is made up of 13 amino acids. The V end was cut by 3 bases, the J end by 5 bases, with 10 bases between. Germline V gene sequence: CDR1 SNHLY, CDR2 FYNNEI.

The chain uses TRBV5-4 and TRBJ1-2, with no clear D. The ends were cut back, 4 bases at V and 4 bases at J, with 17 bases in the middle. The CDR3 extends over 15 amino acids. Germline assignment: CDR1 SGHNT and CDR2 YYREEE (reference sequence). The CDR3 DNA reads as TGTGCCAGCAGCCCCTACCGGGAAAGGCCCTATGGCTACACCTTC. This gives the protein CASSPYRERPYGYTF.

This chain joins TRBV25-1 and TRBJ1-6; 7 nucleotides line up with TRBD1. The CDR3 is made up of 13 amino acids. After removal of 6 bases from V and 7 bases from J, the junction contained 3 bases not matched to a gene. Per germline, CDR1 MGHDK and CDR2 SYGVNS. As DNA, the CDR3 is TGTGCCAGCAGACTACAGGGGAATTCACCCCTCCACTTT. It codes for CASRLQGNSPLHF.

This clone was seen only once. This rearrangement joins TRBV5-1 to TRBJ1-2; 8 bases agree with TRBD1. J gave up 4 bases and V 3 bases, and 26 bases lay outside the gene matches. Germline V gene sequence: CDR1 SGHRS, CDR2 YFSETQ. This CDR3 has 21 amino acids. The chain's CDR3 is CASSSDRGDSLPTGLIYGYTF. The CDR3 DNA reads as TGCGCCAGCAGCTCAGACAGGGGAGACTCCCTACCCACGGGACTTATCTATGGCTACACCTTC.

This clone was observed a few times. J is TRBJ1-4 and V is TRBV3-1 (or the pseudogene TRBV3-2); D is uncertain. The CDR3 has 15 residues. Germline-derived CDR1 and CDR2 are LGHDT and YNNKEL (reference sequence). V lost 1 base and J 6 bases, leaving 12 bases between the germline ends. The DNA for the CDR3 is TGTGCCAGCAGCCAAGGATTGGGCGGGGATGAAAAACTGTTTTTT. Translated: CASSQGLGGDEKLFF.

The V gene is TRBV4-1, the J gene TRBJ1-1, with TRBD1 matching 7 bases. The CDR3 runs to 15 residues. V was pared by 4 bases and J by 1 base, with 6 bases of the junction left unmatched. Germline V CDR1 and CDR2: MGHRA, YSYEKL. CDR3 sequence (DNA): TGCGCCAGCAGCCCTAAATCAGGGGGGAACACTGAAGCTTTCTTT. Amino acids: CASSPKSGGNTEAFF.

This sequence joins TRBV18 and TRBJ2-5; 12 bases align to TRBD2. The CDR3 spans 16 residues. The germline V gene has CDR1 KGHSH and CDR2 LQKENI. V lost 6 bases to trimming and J lost 2 bases; unmatched junction nucleotides: 7. CDR3 coding DNA: TGTGCCAGCTCCCCGGTCCTAGCGGGGGGGCAAGAGACCCAGTACTTC. Translating it yields CASSPVLAGGQETQYF.

The chain uses TRBV19 and TRBJ2-2; 8 nucleotides match TRBD1. Germline trimming cut 5 bases from V and 1 base from J; bases unmatched to any gene: 6. This CDR3 has 16 residues. Germline loops: CDR1 LNHDA, CDR2 SQIVND (reference sequence). The CDR3 is CASSFPGTGNTGELFF. The CDR3 DNA is TGTGCCAGTAGTTTCCCCGGGACAGGGAACACCGGGGAGCTGTTTTTT.

V and J are TRBV11-3 and TRBJ2-5; possibly TRBD2 for D (6 bases). Germline V gene sequence: CDR1 SGHNT, CDR2 YENEEA. Trimming took 5 bases from V and 5 from J, leaving 27 bases between them. The CDR3 contains 18 residues. The CDR3, as DNA: TGTGCCAGCAGCCCCGGGTGGAGCGGGTCCGGCCCGGATGAGACCCAGTACTTC. This gives the protein CASSPGWSGSGPDETQYF.

This clone was detected once. J is TRBJ1-2 and V is TRBV7-2; D gene unclear. This CDR3 has 14 residues. The germline V gene encodes CDR1 SGHTA and CDR2 FQGNSA. Trimming left V 1 base short and J 2 bases short, with 8 bases between. The CDR3 protein is CASSLVARNYGYTF. As DNA, the CDR3 is TGTGCCAGCAGCTTAGTTGCCAGAAACTATGGCTACACCTTC. Full variable domain (rest looked up from reference TRBV7-2 and TRBJ1-2): GAGVSQSPSNKVTEKGKDVELRCDPISGHTALYWYRQSLGQGLEFLIYFQGNSAPDKSGLPSDRFSAERTGGSVSTLTIQRTQQEDSAVYLCASSLVARNYGYTFGSGTRLTVV.

The chain joins TRBV5-8 to TRBJ1-3, with unresolved D. The CDR3 extends over 15 amino acids. V lost 0 bases to trimming and J lost 3 bases, with 10 bases between them. The germline gives CDR1 SGHTS, CDR2 YDEGEE. CDR3 bases: TGTGCCAGCAGCTTGGGAGTCCCAGGTGGAAACACCATATATTTT. This gives the protein CASSLGVPGGNTIYF.

CDR3 nucleotide sequence: TGTGCCAGCAGCCTTGGCGGGGTAGTCGGGCAGCCCCAGCATTTT. The encoded protein is CASSLGGVVGQPQHF. The rearrangement joins TRBV3-1 (or the pseudogene TRBV3-2) to TRBJ1-5; unclear D gene. Looked up from germline, CDR1 is LGHDT and CDR2 is YNNKEL (reference sequence). This CDR3 spans 15 amino acids. Between the trimmed V and J ends, which lost 4 bases and 7 bases, there was a span of 17 bases.

The sample holds a few counts of this clone. The genes are TRBV6-5 and TRBJ1-5; no clear D gene. V was shortened by 3 bases and J by 2 bases, with 8 bases between the two germline ends. Per germline, CDR1 MNHEY and CDR2 SVGAGI. The CDR3 is 14 residues long. CDR3 region: CASSYSGGNQPQHF. In DNA, the CDR3 is TGTGCCAGCAGTTATTCGGGTGGCAATCAGCCCCAGCATTTT.

This clone was recorded only once. V and J are TRBV5-4 and TRBJ2-2, with TRBD1 matching 7 bases. Germline lookup yields CDR1 SGHNT and CDR2 YYREEE (reference sequence). Trimming at V came to 0 bases and at J to 7 bases, leaving 9 bases not matched to a gene. The CDR3 sequence is 16 residues long. CDR3 protein: CASSLERVDRDGELFF. CDR3 sequence (DNA): TGTGCCAGCAGCTTGGAGAGGGTCGACAGGGACGGGGAGCTGTTTTTT.

This chain links TRBV2 with TRBJ2-4, with D maybe TRBD2 (7 bases). This CDR3 is built from 17 residues. In germline, CDR1 is SNHLY, CDR2 FYNNEI. Trimming shortened V by 0 bases and J by 1 base, and 13 bases separated the two germline ends. The CDR3 DNA sequence: TGTGCCAGCAGTGAAGCGCAGAAGGGGGGGGCCAAAAACATTCAGTACTTC. It is translated as CASSEAQKGGAKNIQYF. Based on the CDR3 plus reference TRBV2 and TRBJ2-4, the full variable domain is EPEVTQTPSHQVTQMGQEVILRCVPISNHLYFYWYRQILGQKVEFLVSFYNNEISEKSEIFDDQFSVERPDGSNFTLKIRSTKLEDSAMYFCASSEAQKGGAKNIQYFGAGTRLSVL.

The chain employs TRBV24-1 and TRBJ2-3; TRBD1 matches 7 bases. Germline lookup yields CDR1 KGHDR and CDR2 SFDVKD. Unmatched junction bases numbered 6, after V lost 6 bases and J lost 4 bases. The CDR3 consists of 14 residues. The CDR3 loop reads CATSLLGGSDTQYF. CDR3 coding DNA: TGTGCCACCAGTCTCCTAGGGGGCTCAGATACGCAGTATTTT.